The entry below gives a single T cell receptor beta chain sequence along with its context. Enrollees, about 18 to 90 years old, lived in 25 or so US areas. The CDR3 sequence is 11 residues long. Trimming took 3 bases from V and 7 from J, leaving 6 bases between them. This sample is part of a study of blood T cell repertoires in COVID-19. Study background: Samples taken during acute and convalescent COVID-19 were collected in the United States, Italy and Spain.

In the original workflow: From reference gene primer amplification, estimates of nucleated cell counts were derived. Profiled with immunoSEQ multiplex PCR; TCRdb holds only in-frame clones, not every one. D and trimming come from the DNA, and the V and J calls and clone size come from that table. The top ten clones hold approximately 2.8% of a sample with hundreds of thousands of clones, over 80% of them seen once. The sequence was collected from a woman aged 25 to 39 with acute COVID-19. This chain uses TRBV12-3 or TRBV12-4 with TRBJ1-2; D uncertain. The source material was PBMCs or T cells enriched from blood (not recorded which). Here the CDR3 DNA reads TGTGCCAGCAGTTTCCGGAGTGGCTACACCTTC. Protein sequence: CASSFRSGYTF.